The clone carrying this T cell receptor beta chain was found many times. V shed 2 bases and J shed 3 bases, with 5 bases lying between them. Germline CDR1 is ENHRY and CDR2 is SYGVKD. The CDR3 spans 12 residues. The sample originates from a study of low-dose radiotherapy and immunotherapy resistance in tumors. Study context: The 200 mg/m2 dose of intravenous cyclophosphamide was given every two weeks, one day before radiation and immunotherapy.

Time point defined: before trial treatment. TRAV- and TRBV-specific primers, spanning alpha and beta chains, primed first-strand cDNA. Amplification, which lasted 15 to 20 PCR cycles, used a constant-region primer and V-primer adapter to amplify TCRs. Isolated mRNA underwent amplification via in vitro transcription. TCRdb independently ran MiXCR on the reads; one entry per CDR3 protein. The sample has tens of thousands of distinct CDR3 sequences, 9.4% seen once. The chain couples TRBV10-3 to TRBJ2-7; D gene uncertain. The starting material was PBMCs, obtained before treatment. The receptor comes from a male donor with prostate cancer. CDR3 sequence reads: CAISEGIYEQYF. DNA for the CDR3: TGTGCCATCAGTGAGGGGATCTACGAGCAGTACTTC.